One and the same sample provided the 30 T cell receptor beta chains below, sequenced in a study of cytomegalovirus exposure and HLA in healthy donors. Primers included in the PCR were 60 Vbeta and 13 Jbeta primers. Profiling relied on immunoSEQ multiplex PCR, and the TCRdb table lists in-frame clones only, not all of them. The repertoire holds some 110,000 clones, with more than 70% as singletons. Sequenced: PBMCs. The source is a man aged 40-49 years in good health and CMV-seronegative.

In this sample, this clone turned up a few times. Other nucleotide sequences from this sample produce the same CDR3. The chain recombines TRBV5-1 with TRBJ1-2; 8 bases line up with TRBD1. Germline lookup yields CDR1 SGHRS and CDR2 YFSETQ. The CDR3 contains 13 residues. After removal of 5 bases from V and 0 bases from J, the junction contained 0 bases not matched to a gene. In DNA form, the CDR3 reads TGCGCCAGCAGACAGGGGGCTAACTATGGCTACACCTTC. This translates into CASRQGANYGYTF.

The V gene is TRBV7-9, the J gene TRBJ2-5; TRBD2 matches 7 bases. CDR1 SEHNR and CDR2 FQNEAQ come from the germline V gene (reference sequence). With V trimmed by 6 bases and J by 4 bases, 11 bases remained unmatched. This CDR3 is 15 amino acids long. CDR3 sequence (DNA): TGTGCCAGCAGTACCCTGGATGGGGGGGGAGAGACCCAGTACTTC. This encodes CASSTLDGGGETQYF.

This clone was seen once. The chain recombines TRBV4-1 with TRBJ2-5; no clear D. CDR3 length equals 15 residues. Deletions cut 2 bases from V and 1 base from J, with 11 bases between. Germline CDR1 MGHRA, CDR2 YSYEKL. CDR3 amino acids: CASSQLTNPQETQYF. The CDR3 region has the DNA TGCGCCAGCAGCCAACTCACAAATCCCCAAGAGACCCAGTACTTC.

V usage is TRBV9 and J usage is TRBJ2-5; tentatively, D is TRBD2 (5 bases). Germline assignment: CDR1 SGDLS and CDR2 YYNGEE. The ends were cut back, 4 bases at V and 1 base at J, with 17 bases in the middle. CDR3 length: 16 amino acids. The CDR3 reads CASSSRPSGTQETQYF. CDR3 in DNA: TGTGCCAGCAGCTCTCGACCAAGCGGCACCCAAGAGACCCAGTACTTC.

This chain joins TRBV28 and TRBJ1-5; the match to TRBD1 covers 8 bases. The germline CDR1 and CDR2 sequences are MDHEN and SYDVKM. The CDR3 consists of 14 residues. The ends lost 6 bases at V and 10 bases at J; junction bases unmatched: 11. The CDR3, as DNA: TGTGCCAGCAGCCTCGGACAGGGAGGATTTCCCCAGCATTTT. Translated: CASSLGQGGFPQHF.

The gene calls are TRBV6-6 and TRBJ2-3, with TRBD2 matching over 10 bases. This CDR3 spans 15 amino acids. V trimming: 8 bases; J trimming: 6 bases; junction bases outside the gene matches: 11. Germline loops: CDR1 MNHNY, CDR2 SVGAGI (reference sequence). CDR3 sequence reads: CASRPLAGVDDTQYF. CDR3 DNA: TGTGCCAGCCGCCCCCTAGCGGGGGTCGACGATACGCAGTATTTT.

This sequence joins TRBV15 and TRBJ1-6; 9 nucleotides match TRBD1. In germline, CDR1 is LNHNV, CDR2 YYDKDF (reference sequence). The CDR3 is 15 amino acids. V was clipped by 4 bases and J by 14 bases; unmatched bases: 12. This chain's CDR3 is CATSKGPGQGEALHF. The DNA of the CDR3 is TGTGCCACCAGCAAAGGACCGGGACAGGGTGAGGCCCTCCACTTT. Drawing the rest from reference TRBV15 and TRBJ1-6, the complete variable domain is DAMVIQNPRYQVTQFGKPVTLSCSQTLNHNVMYWYQQKSSQAPKLLFHYYDKDFNNEADTPDNFQSRRPNTSFCFLDIRSPGLGDTAMYLCATSKGPGQGEALHFGNGTRLTVT.

This chain links TRBV5-4 with TRBJ2-1; TRBD1 is a possible D gene (5 bases). Germline V CDR1 and CDR2: SGHNT, YYREEE (reference sequence). V was clipped by 0 bases and J by 0 bases, with 13 bases between them. CDR3 length: 17 residues. The CDR3 bases are TGTGCCAGCAGCTTGGGGGGCGGCCGTAGCTCCTACAATGAGCAGTTCTTC. It is translated as CASSLGGGRSSYNEQFF.

The chain joins TRBV6-6 to TRBJ1-6; tentative D call: TRBD1 (5 bases). The CDR3 loop spans 15 amino acids. Germline assignment: CDR1 MNHNY and CDR2 SVGAGI (reference sequence). The V and J ends lost 2 bases and 4 bases respectively, with 9 bases between them. CDR3 sequence reads: CASSYETAYNSPLHF. CDR3 sequence (DNA): TGTGCCAGCAGTTACGAGACAGCGTATAATTCACCCCTCCACTTT.

The rearrangement uses TRBV6-4 and TRBJ2-5, with a weak D call TRBD1 (6 bases). The tail of the sequence fits TRBJ2-7 better, so the J call may be wrong. CDR3 length: 15 amino acids. The germline V gene has CDR1 MRHNA and CDR2 SNTAGT. The CDR3 reads CASRPGRGYPYEQYF. The CDR3 DNA reads TGTGCCAGCAGGCCAGGCAGGGGATATCCCTACGAGCAGTACTTC.

The chain carries TRBV6-5 and TRBJ2-3; 7 positions match TRBD2. Germline-derived CDR1 and CDR2 are MNHEY and SVGAGI. This CDR3 region has 16 residues. The V segment lost 2 bases and the J segment 5 bases; nucleotides outside the gene matches: 10. The CDR3: CASSYEAGAGKDTQYF. The CDR3 DNA follows: TGTGCCAGCAGTTACGAGGCGGGAGCAGGGAAAGATACGCAGTATTTT.

The V and J genes are TRBV27 and TRBJ1-1; D remains unclear. The length of the CDR3 is 14 residues. V lost 3 bases, J lost 1 base, and 9 bases lay in between. Looked up from germline, CDR1 is MNHEY and CDR2 is SMNVEV (reference sequence). The chain's CDR3 is CASSLFSRNTEAFF. DNA of the CDR3: TGTGCCAGCAGTTTGTTCTCCAGGAACACTGAAGCTTTCTTT.

The V and J genes are TRBV7-3 and TRBJ2-3; 9 nucleotides agree with TRBD2. The CDR3 is made up of 16 amino acids. Per the germline V gene, CDR1 is SGHTA and CDR2 is FQGTGA. J lost 4 bases, V lost 0 bases, and 5 bases had no gene match. The CDR3 region is CASSLTFAGGADTQYF. The CDR3 nucleotides read TGTGCCAGCAGCTTAACCTTCGCGGGGGGGGCAGATACGCAGTATTTT.

V gene TRBV7-8 combines with J gene TRBJ2-1; possible D gene TRBD2, 6 bases. Deletions cut 2 bases from V and 2 bases from J, with 16 bases between. The CDR3 totals 17 residues. Germline V gene data show CDR1 as SGHVS and CDR2 as FQNEAQ. In nucleotides, the CDR3 is TGTGCCAGCAGCTTAATGGGGGTAGCGGAGACCTACAATGAGCAGTTCTTC. Its translation: CASSLMGVAETYNEQFF.

The V call is TRBV5-4, the J call TRBJ2-3, with TRBD2 identical over 9 bases. V shed 3 bases and J 4 bases; nucleotides not matched to a gene: 9. Per the germline V gene, CDR1 is SGHNT and CDR2 is YYREEE (reference sequence). The CDR3 length is 16 residues. CDR3 nucleotide sequence: TGTGCCAGCAGCTCGGACTCAAGCGGGGGGTCAGATACGCAGTATTTT. Its protein is CASSSDSSGGSDTQYF.

The chain carries TRBV25-1 and TRBJ2-4; D is undetermined. The CDR3 extends over 16 amino acids. Between the trimmed V and J ends, which lost 8 bases and 3 bases, there was a span of 20 bases. CDR1 and CDR2 from the germline V gene are MGHDK and SYGVNS. The CDR3 sequence is CASFSPHRVNKNIQYF. In DNA, the CDR3 is TGTGCCAGCTTTTCCCCTCATCGGGTGAACAAAAACATTCAGTACTTC.

Of note for this clone: An end of the junction differs from the germline gene, which may be a read error. The V gene is TRBV7-9, the J gene TRBJ2-7; D is uncertain. The CDR3 is made up of 13 amino acids. Germline CDR1 is SEHNR and CDR2 is FQNEAQ (reference sequence). The CDR3 loop is CSSSVTYGSGQYF. CDR3 in DNA: TGTTCCAGCAGCGTGACCTATGGGTCAGGGCAGTACTTC.

In its sample, this clone was seen once. The rearrangement links TRBV12-5 to TRBJ1-1, with D perhaps TRBD1 (5 bases). The CDR3 sequence is 21 residues long. V was pared by 2 bases and J by 3 bases, with 31 bases between. The germline V gene encodes CDR1 LGHNT and CDR2 FRNRAP. The CDR3 here is CASGLPPTPRGSTGEDTEAFF. DNA of the CDR3: TGTGCTAGTGGTTTGCCACCAACGCCTCGGGGGAGCACAGGAGAGGACACTGAAGCTTTCTTT.

The chain recombines TRBV19 with TRBJ2-2; 8 nucleotides agree with TRBD2. Germline V CDR1 and CDR2: LNHDA, SQIVND (reference sequence). V shed 4 bases and J 7 bases; nucleotides not matched to a gene: 11. The CDR3 is made up of 16 amino acids. The chain's CDR3 is CASSSRSGGFYGELFF. The CDR3 nucleotides read TGTGCCAGTAGTAGTAGAAGCGGGGGTTTTTACGGGGAGCTGTTTTTT. Combining the CDR3 with reference TRBV19 and TRBJ2-2 gives the whole variable domain DGGITQSPKYLFRKEGQNVTLSCEQNLNHDAMYWYRQDPGQGLRLIYYSQIVNDFQKGDIAEGYSVSREKKESFPLTVTSAQKNPTAFYLCASSSRSGGFYGELFFGEGSRLTVL.

This clone appeared a few times. The rearrangement uses TRBV5-1 and TRBJ2-3, with a possible D match to TRBD1 (5 bases). The ends were cut back, 0 bases at V and 1 base at J, with 9 bases in the middle. CDR1 and CDR2 from the germline V gene are SGHRS and YFSETQ. There are 15 residues in the CDR3. CDR3 loop: CASSLVLGGTDTQYF. CDR3 DNA sequence: TGCGCCAGCAGCTTGGTGCTAGGGGGCACAGATACGCAGTATTTT.

The J gene is TRBJ1-6, the V gene TRBV2; 8 nucleotides line up with TRBD1. This CDR3 spans 17 amino acids. Germline-derived CDR1 and CDR2 are SNHLY and FYNNEI. The junction had 11 bases not matched to a gene; V was cut back by 6 bases and J by 4 bases. CDR3 protein: CASSRDQGAGYNSPLHF. The CDR3 DNA sequence: TGTGCCAGCAGCCGGGACCAGGGGGCCGGGTATAATTCACCCCTCCACTTT.

This clone has just a few counts. In nucleotides, the CDR3 is TGCGCCAGCAGTTTAGGGCCTAGCAGCACAGATACGCAGTATTTT. It translates to CASSLGPSSTDTQYF. This chain uses TRBV10-2 with TRBJ2-3, with a possible D match to TRBD2 (5 bases). The CDR3 has 15 residues. Per the germline V gene, CDR1 is WSHSY and CDR2 is SAAADI. V was shortened by 5 bases and J by 0 bases, with 12 bases between the two germline ends.

The chain carries TRBV27 and TRBJ2-7; possible D gene TRBD2, 5 bases. The CDR3 length is 13 residues. V was cut by 3 bases and J by 1 base, with 7 bases left in between. The germline V gene has CDR1 MNHEY and CDR2 SMNVEV (reference sequence). The CDR3 nucleotides read TGTGCCAGCAGTTTTACTAGATCCTACGAGCAGTACTTC. Its protein product is CASSFTRSYEQYF.

V and J are TRBV5-6 and TRBJ1-6; D unclear. CDR1 and CDR2 from the germline V gene are SGHDT and YYEEEE. This CDR3 spans 17 amino acids. V was cut by 2 bases and J by 6 bases, with 18 bases left in between. The CDR3 here is CASSFGVVGEFNSPLHF. CDR3 sequence (DNA): TGTGCCAGCAGCTTTGGGGTCGTCGGGGAGTTTAATTCACCCCTCCACTTT.

V usage is TRBV7-2 and J usage is TRBJ2-3; 8 bases match TRBD2. CDR3 length: 15 amino acids. The V segment lost 4 bases and the J segment 5 bases; nucleotides outside the gene matches: 8. Germline values: CDR1 SGHTA, CDR2 FQGNSA. For the CDR3, the DNA is TGTGCCAGCAGCTCACTCGGGGGGGCCGGAGATACGCAGTATTTT. Amino acid sequence: CASSSLGGAGDTQYF. Full variable domain (outside the CDR3, taken from reference TRBV7-2 and TRBJ2-3): GAGVSQSPSNKVTEKGKDVELRCDPISGHTALYWYRQSLGQGLEFLIYFQGNSAPDKSGLPSDRFSAERTGGSVSTLTIQRTQQEDSAVYLCASSSLGGAGDTQYFGPGTRLTVL.

V usage is TRBV7-2 and J usage is TRBJ1-3, with D hard to call. Germline V gene lookup returns CDR1 SGHTA and CDR2 FQGNSA. The CDR3 extends over 17 amino acids. V lost 1 base, J lost 0 bases, and 13 bases lay in between. In DNA, the CDR3 is TGTGCCAGCAGCTTAGACGGTCCCGCCAACTCTGGAAACACCATATATTTT. Translation: CASSLDGPANSGNTIYF.

The chain combines TRBV7-3 with TRBJ2-1; 12 bases match TRBD2. CDR1 is SGHTA and CDR2 is FQGTGA in the germline V gene. CDR3 size: 15 residues. Losses at the gene ends were 5 bases for V and 4 bases for J; bases not matched to a gene: 3. In nucleotides, the CDR3 is TGTGCCAGCAGCCCTGGACTAGCGGGGTACAATGAGCAGTTCTTC. It is translated as CASSPGLAGYNEQFF. Variable domain in full (rest from reference TRBV7-3 and TRBJ2-1): GAGVSQTPSNKVTEKGKYVELRCDPISGHTALYWYRQSLGQGPEFLIYFQGTGAADDSGLPNDRFFAVRPEGSVSTLKIQRTERGDSAVYLCASSPGLAGYNEQFFGPGTRLTVL.

This chain uses TRBV5-1 with TRBJ2-1, with D perhaps TRBD2 (6 bases). The CDR3 is made up of 16 amino acids. CDR1 is SGHRS and CDR2 is YFSETQ in the germline V gene. V shed 5 bases and J shed 1 base, with 16 bases lying between them. The DNA of the CDR3 is TGCGCCAGCAGTTCGGAACCGGGACTTTCCTACAATGAGCAGTTCTTC. This gives the protein CASSSEPGLSYNEQFF.

The chain joins TRBV5-1 to TRBJ2-3; 10 bases are shared with TRBD2. This CDR3 is 14 amino acids long. Trimming cost V 5 bases and J 5 bases; bases outside gene matches: 5. The germline V gene has CDR1 SGHRS and CDR2 YFSETQ. CDR3 DNA: TGCGCCAGCAGAGCAGCTAGCGGGGGAGATACGCAGTATTTT. Encoded protein: CASRAASGGDTQYF. The complete variable domain, with remaining parts taken from reference TRBV5-1 and TRBJ2-3, reads KAGVTQTPRYLIKTRGQQVTLSCSPISGHRSVSWYQQTPGQGLQFLFEYFSETQRNKGNFPGRFSGRQFSNSRSEMNVSTLELGDSALYLCASRAASGGDTQYFGPGTRLTVL.

The chain is built from TRBV7-2 and TRBJ1-5, with D unclear. Germline V gene lookup returns CDR1 SGHTA and CDR2 FQGNSA. The CDR3 runs 13 residues. The V gene lost 1 base and the J gene lost 2 bases, with 3 bases spanning the gap. Here the CDR3 reads CASSLVGNQPQHF. The CDR3 nucleotides are TGTGCCAGCAGCTTAGTCGGCAATCAGCCCCAGCATTTT.